Below are 5 T cell receptor beta chains sequenced from a single sample in a study of T cell clones after liver transplantation. The protocol was immunoSEQ multiplex PCR, while the TCRdb copy is restricted to in-frame clones and leaves out a portion. This sample yields 65,000 to 85,000 clones, of which roughly 84% are seen a single time; more than 2% belongs to the top ten. Sequenced material: CD4+ T cells from blood, taken 48 months after liver transplant. The receptors derive from a human patient who received a liver transplant. Some T cells may possibly be graft donor cells.

The chain recombines TRBV4-3 with TRBJ2-5; D unresolved. Germline-derived CDR1 and CDR2 are LGHNA and YSLEER. The CDR3 contains 16 residues. With 1 base removed from V and 0 bases from J, the gap between germline ends came to 12 bases. The CDR3 DNA follows: TGCGCCAGCAGCCAAGCGTTTCGGGCATACCAAGAGACCCAGTACTTC. Protein: CASSQAFRAYQETQYF.

The rearrangement joins TRBV7-9 to TRBJ1-2; D gene ambiguous. The CDR3 is made up of 14 amino acids. Germline V gene lookup returns CDR1 SEHNR and CDR2 FQNEAQ (reference sequence). V was cut by 3 bases and J by 4 bases, with 12 bases left in between. The CDR3 nucleotides read TGTGCCAGCAGCTTGGTCGACAATATCTATGGCTACACCTTC. The encoded protein is CASSLVDNIYGYTF.

This rearrangement joins TRBV19 to TRBJ1-4; 8 positions match TRBD1. Looked up from germline, CDR1 is LNHDA and CDR2 is SQIVND (reference sequence). This CDR3 has 15 residues. Losses at the gene ends were 7 bases for V and 2 bases for J; bases not matched to a gene: 6. Here the CDR3 DNA reads TGTGCCAGTACTACGAGACAGGGGACTAATGAAAAACTGTTTTTT. This codes for CASTTRQGTNEKLFF.

This clone was detected once. V gene TRBV7-9 combines with J gene TRBJ2-3; D is unclear. There are 12 residues in the CDR3. CDR1 and CDR2 from the germline V gene are SEHNR and FQNEAQ (reference sequence). Trimming removed 3 bases at V and 4 bases at J, with 5 bases between. CDR3 in DNA: TGTGCCAGCAGCTTTGGCGCAGATACGCAGTATTTT. Residues: CASSFGADTQYF.

In regard to this clone: The sample holds other DNA sequences that translate to the same CDR3. The chain employs TRBV19 and TRBJ1-5, with D perhaps matching TRBD1 (5 bases). In germline, CDR1 is LNHDA, CDR2 SQIVND (reference sequence). The CDR3 contains 12 residues. Trimming pared 3 bases from V and 6 bases from J, leaving 6 bases between. The CDR3 sequence: CASSMGRQPQHF. The DNA for the CDR3 is TGTGCCAGTAGTATGGGGCGTCAGCCCCAGCATTTT.